The 21 T cell receptor beta chains below come from one sample, sequenced in a study of blood T cell repertoires in COVID-19 (dated by TCRdb to 2020 to 2021). Library preparation employed the immunoSEQ multiplex PCR assay. TCRdb mirrors the immuneACCESS table, restricted to in-frame sequences. Some clones are absent from its copies; in checked studies, under half trace to an unresolved V gene, and the reason for the others is unknown. The sample table holds 100,000 to 150,000 clones, of which about 83% were seen once. The biggest ten clones account for 3% to 5% of the sample. Sequences were obtained from peripheral blood. Receptors originate from a man aged 55 to 69 with acute or convalescent COVID-19.

This clone was counted a few times. This chain uses TRBV4-2 with TRBJ2-2; possibly TRBD1 for D (6 bases). V shed 1 base and J shed 6 bases, with 18 bases lying between them. This CDR3 has 17 residues. Germline CDR1 and CDR2: LGHNA and YNFKEQ. CDR3 bases: TGTGCCAGCAGCCAAGCCGGGGCAAGGGGGTCACCCGGGGAGCTGTTTTTT. It is translated as CASSQAGARGSPGELFF.

The chain carries TRBV19 and TRBJ1-1; D unclear. This CDR3 contains 14 residues. Germline CDR1 reads LNHDA; CDR2 reads SQIVND (reference sequence). The V end was cut by 5 bases, the J end by 3 bases, with 13 bases between. The CDR3 DNA reads TGTGCCAGTAGTTCCGTCGGGGTGTACACTGAAGCTTTCTTT. This gives the protein CASSSVGVYTEAFF.

This rearrangement joins TRBV5-4 to TRBJ2-7, with 12 bases fitting TRBD2. In germline, CDR1 is SGHNT, CDR2 YYREEE (reference sequence). This CDR3 has 14 amino acids. Trimming removed 4 bases from V and 5 bases from J; junction bases left unmatched: 4. CDR3 protein: CASSTRLAGDEQYF. CDR3 nucleotides: TGTGCCAGCAGCACCAGACTAGCGGGAGACGAGCAGTACTTC.

The genes are TRBV24-1 and TRBJ1-4; 10 bases match TRBD1. The germline V gene has CDR1 KGHDR and CDR2 SFDVKD. Trimming at V came to 4 bases and at J to 8 bases, leaving 6 bases not matched to a gene. The CDR3 loop spans 15 amino acids. DNA for the CDR3: TGTGCCACCAGTGACCTGACAGGGGGCATCGAAAAACTGTTTTTT. Translating gives CATSDLTGGIEKLFF.

CDR3 sequence (DNA): TGTGCCAGCAGTCCCCAGGGGGTCCAAAACATTCAGTACTTC. This sequence encodes CASSPQGVQNIQYF. The J gene is TRBJ2-4, the V gene TRBV6-5; 7 nucleotides line up with TRBD1. Germline V gene data show CDR1 as MNHEY and CDR2 as SVGAGI. The CDR3 totals 14 residues. V lost 5 bases and J lost 5; bases outside the gene matches: 6.

V is TRBV6-5 and J is TRBJ1-1, with TRBD1 matching over 7 bases. Germline trimming cut 6 bases from V and 0 bases from J; bases unmatched to any gene: 4. Germline V gene lookup returns CDR1 MNHEY and CDR2 SVGAGI. The CDR3 length is 14 residues. DNA of the CDR3: TGTGCCAGCAGGGCGACAGGGATGAACACTGAAGCTTTCTTT. It is translated as CASRATGMNTEAFF.

V is TRBV7-7 and J is TRBJ1-1; 8 bases agree with TRBD1. This CDR3 has 17 amino acids. Germline trimming cut 5 bases from V and 5 bases from J; bases unmatched to any gene: 16. Germline values: CDR1 SSHAT, CDR2 FNYEAQ (reference sequence). The CDR3 DNA reads TGTGCCAGCAGCCACCCAGCCCCCACAGGGGGGATTACTGAAGCTTTCTTT. Translation gives CASSHPAPTGGITEAFF. Full variable domain (rest looked up from reference TRBV7-7 and TRBJ1-1): GAGVSQSPRYKVTKRGQDVTLRCDPISSHATLYWYQQALGQGPEFLTYFNYEAQPDKSGLPSDRFSAERPEGSISTLTIQRTEQRDSAMYRCASSHPAPTGGITEAFFGQGTRLTVV.

The rearrangement uses TRBV5-1 and TRBJ1-1; 7 bases line up with TRBD1. Looked up from germline, CDR1 is SGHRS and CDR2 is YFSETQ. The CDR3 contains 14 residues. J lost 2 bases, V lost 4 bases, and 5 bases had no gene match. This CDR3 is CASSHGQANTEAFF. CDR3 DNA sequence: TGCGCCAGCAGCCACGGACAGGCCAACACTGAAGCTTTCTTT.

The chain links TRBV6-6 to TRBJ2-1; 7 bases are a match to TRBD2. This CDR3 region has 15 residues. The germline gives CDR1 MNHNY, CDR2 SVGAGI (reference sequence). V shed 5 bases, J shed 4 bases, and the junction held 8 bases outside the gene matches. The DNA for the CDR3 is TGTGCCAGCAGTGTTCCCGCTAGCGGATACAATGAGCAGTTCTTC. Translating it yields CASSVPASGYNEQFF.

The rearrangement links TRBV29-1 to TRBJ2-7; the match to TRBD2 covers 12 bases. Losses at the gene ends were 4 bases for V and 3 bases for J; bases not matched to a gene: 4. CDR1 is SQVTM and CDR2 is ANQGSEA in the germline V gene. The length of the CDR3 is 14 residues. This CDR3 is CSVGRLAGDYEQYF. The CDR3 region has the DNA TGCAGCGTTGGTAGACTAGCGGGGGACTACGAGCAGTACTTC.

The chain carries TRBV11-2 and TRBJ2-2; a weak D match, TRBD2 (6 bases). Germline V gives CDR1 SGHAT, CDR2 FQNNGV. Trimming stripped 7 bases from V and 0 bases from J, with 15 bases between. The CDR3 has 16 amino acids. As DNA, the CDR3 is TGTGCCAGCACGGACGGGAGTAGGGCGAACACCGGGGAGCTGTTTTTT. Translating it yields CASTDGSRANTGELFF. The variable domain in full, with the rest retrieved from reference TRBV11-2 and TRBJ2-2, is EAGVAQSPRYKIIEKRQSVAFWCNPISGHATLYWYQQILGQGPKLLIQFQNNGVVDDSQLPKDRFSAERLKGVDSTLKIQPAKLEDSAVYLCASTDGSRANTGELFFGEGSRLTVL.

The chain has TRBV28 and TRBJ1-5, with D perhaps TRBD1 (5 bases). The CDR3 has 15 amino acids. The ends were cut back, 4 bases at V and 5 bases at J, with 15 bases in the middle. Germline V CDR1 and CDR2: MDHEN, SYDVKM. The CDR3 protein is CASSSRDFSHQPQHF. The CDR3 DNA sequence: TGTGCCAGCAGTTCGCGGGACTTTAGTCATCAGCCCCAGCATTTT.

Concerning this clone itself: Mismatch with germline at one junction end may stem from a read error. The chain joins TRBV11-3 to TRBJ1-4, with D perhaps matching TRBD1 (6 bases). The CDR3 has 13 residues. Germline V gene data show CDR1 as SGHNT and CDR2 as YENEEA. This CDR3 reads CASNLTGTEKLFF. CDR3 coding DNA: TGTGCCAGCAACTTAACCGGGACAGAAAAACTGTTTTTT.

This rearrangement joins TRBV24-1 to TRBJ1-4; 7 positions agree with TRBD1. The germline V gene encodes CDR1 KGHDR and CDR2 SFDVKD. The junction had 9 bases not matched to a gene; V was cut back by 4 bases and J by 8 bases. The CDR3 extends over 15 amino acids. The CDR3 sequence: CATSDITGAGEKLFF. CDR3 sequence (DNA): TGTGCCACCAGTGACATAACAGGGGCGGGCGAAAAACTGTTTTTT.

CDR3 sequence: CASSPTGAGGPTDTQYF. Here the CDR3 DNA reads TGTGCCAGCAGCCCGACGGGGGCGGGAGGGCCGACAGATACGCAGTATTTT. The chain links TRBV11-2 to TRBJ2-3; 9 nucleotides match TRBD2. Trimming cost V 5 bases and J 3 bases; bases outside gene matches: 12. Germline CDR1 and CDR2: SGHAT and FQNNGV. This CDR3 contains 17 residues.

The chain employs TRBV19 and TRBJ2-1, with unresolved D. V lost 7 bases, J lost 0 bases, and 13 bases lay in between. CDR1 is LNHDA and CDR2 is SQIVND in the germline V gene (reference sequence). The CDR3 runs to 15 residues. In nucleotides, the CDR3 is TGTGCCAGTACTCAAATTTCCAGCTCCTACAATGAGCAGTTCTTC. Encoded protein: CASTQISSSYNEQFF. The full variable domain, rest sourced from reference TRBV19 and TRBJ2-1, is DGGITQSPKYLFRKEGQNVTLSCEQNLNHDAMYWYRQDPGQGLRLIYYSQIVNDFQKGDIAEGYSVSREKKESFPLTVTSAQKNPTAFYLCASTQISSSYNEQFFGPGTRLTVL.

The genes are TRBV5-1 and TRBJ1-1; TRBD1 matches 7 bases. Germline V gene lookup returns CDR1 SGHRS and CDR2 YFSETQ. With 2 bases clipped from V and 7 bases from J, the junction kept 8 bases outside the gene matches. CDR3 length: 14 amino acids. The CDR3 DNA follows: TGCGCCAGCAGCTTAGAGACAGGGAGTGGTGAAGCTTTCTTT. Translated: CASSLETGSGEAFF.

CDR3 protein: CASSTRGTFF. DNA of the CDR3: TGTGCCAGCAGCACAAGGGGGACCTTCTTC. The V and J genes are TRBV21-1 and TRBJ1-2; TRBD1 is taken as the D call from the table, unchecked against the DNA. TRBV21-1 represents a pseudogene. The CDR3 extends over 10 amino acids.

This clone was observed a handful of times. The chain joins TRBV10-3 to TRBJ1-5; 8 bases line up with TRBD1. V shed 3 bases, J shed 5 bases, and the junction held 15 bases outside the gene matches. Germline V lookup: CDR1 ENHRY, CDR2 SYGVKD. The length of the CDR3 is 18 residues. DNA of the CDR3: TGTGCCATCAGTGACCCGGACAGGGACCCTGGGGCCTATCAGCCCCAGCATTTT. As protein: CAISDPDRDPGAYQPQHF.

This CDR3 reads CASSPLDEQYF. CDR3 nucleotide sequence: TGTGCCAGCAGCCCCCTTGACGAGCAGTACTTC. The genes are TRBV7-3 and TRBJ2-7; the D is unclear. CDR3 size: 11 residues. Germline V CDR1 and CDR2: SGHTA, FQGTGA. V lost 5 bases, J lost 5 bases, and 7 bases lay in between.

The chain links TRBV21-1 to TRBJ1-4; the D segment call TRBD1 is taken from the table without a DNA check. TRBV21-1 is given as a pseudogene. The CDR3 is made up of 13 amino acids. CDR3 nucleotides: TGTGCCAGGAGGACAGGGAGTGGCGAAAAACTGTTTTTT. Its translation is CARRTGSGEKLFF.